Sequencing of this T cell receptor beta chain was carried out in a study of T cell changes during pregnancy in multiple sclerosis (dated by TCRdb to the late 2010s). Notes on the research overall: In women with multiple sclerosis, the researchers looked at how the T cell repertoire shifted as pregnancy progressed.

To prepare the library, the immunoSEQ multiplex PCR assay was applied. TCRdb retrieved this table from immuneACCESS and kept in-frame rearrangements only. Not all clones are present; in checked studies, unresolved V genes account for under half, and no reason is known for the remainder. The sample includes about 35,000 clones, with about 92% observed a single time. The leading ten clones occupy about 0.45% of the sample. As for this clone: The specificity of this receptor is unknown. A read error may produce the germline difference seen at one junction end.

The CDR3 measures 14 amino acids from cysteine to phenylalanine. Only CDR3 DNA is held: 42 bases, read in frame from base 1. Reading the germline V gene gives CDR1 SGHVS and CDR2 FQNEAQ. The chain joins TRBV7-8 to TRBJ2-3; TRBD2 aligns with 7 central bases. The receptor was isolated from a female donor in good health, enrolled as a control in a pregnancy study. Material: CD4+ T cells from peripheral blood mononuclear cells, obtained in the third trimester of pregnancy. The nucleotides read TGTGCCAGCAGCCATTCGACTAGCAGAGATACGCAGTATTTT. This translates into CASSHSTSRDTQYF.